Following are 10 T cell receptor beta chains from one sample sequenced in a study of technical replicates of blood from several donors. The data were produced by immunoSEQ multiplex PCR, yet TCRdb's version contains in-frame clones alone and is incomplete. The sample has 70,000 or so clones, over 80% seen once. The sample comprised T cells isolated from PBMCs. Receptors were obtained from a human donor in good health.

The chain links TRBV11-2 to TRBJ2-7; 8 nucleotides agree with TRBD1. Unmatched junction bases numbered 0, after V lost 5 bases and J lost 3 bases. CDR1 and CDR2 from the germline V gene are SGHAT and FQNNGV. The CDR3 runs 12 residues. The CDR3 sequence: CASSDRGYEQYF. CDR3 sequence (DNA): TGTGCCAGCAGCGACAGGGGCTACGAGCAGTACTTC.

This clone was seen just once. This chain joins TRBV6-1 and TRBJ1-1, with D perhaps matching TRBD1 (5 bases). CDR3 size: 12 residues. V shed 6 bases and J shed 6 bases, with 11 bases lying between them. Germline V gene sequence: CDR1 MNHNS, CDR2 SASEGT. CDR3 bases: TGTGCCAGCAGAAACAGGTACTCTGAAGCTTTCTTT. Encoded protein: CASRNRYSEAFF.

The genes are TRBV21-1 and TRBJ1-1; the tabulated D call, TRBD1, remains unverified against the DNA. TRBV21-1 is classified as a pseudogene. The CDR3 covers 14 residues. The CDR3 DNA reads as TGTGCCAGCAGCAACCCGGGACAGGGGTTTGAAGCTTTCTTT. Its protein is CASSNPGQGFEAFF.

CDR3 region: CAISESTLTGRHEQYF. CDR3 nucleotides: TGTGCCATCAGTGAGTCGACCTTGACAGGGCGACACGAGCAGTACTTC. V and J are TRBV10-3 and TRBJ2-7, with 7 bases fitting TRBD1. The CDR3 covers 16 residues. Trimming at V came to 0 bases and at J to 5 bases, leaving 10 bases not matched to a gene. Germline CDR1 is ENHRY and CDR2 is SYGVKD.

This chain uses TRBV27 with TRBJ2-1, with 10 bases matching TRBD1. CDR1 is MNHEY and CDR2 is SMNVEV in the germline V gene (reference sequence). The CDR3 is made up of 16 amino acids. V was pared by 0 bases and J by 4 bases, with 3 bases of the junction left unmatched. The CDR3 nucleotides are TGTGCCAGCAGTTTATCCGGGACAGGGGTATACAATGAGCAGTTCTTC. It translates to CASSLSGTGVYNEQFF.

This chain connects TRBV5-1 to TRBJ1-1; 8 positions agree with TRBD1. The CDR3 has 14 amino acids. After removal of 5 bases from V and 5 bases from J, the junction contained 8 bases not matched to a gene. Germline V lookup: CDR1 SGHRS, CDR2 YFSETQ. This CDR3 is CASRQQGEETEAFF. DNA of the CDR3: TGCGCCAGCAGACAACAGGGGGAGGAGACTGAAGCTTTCTTT.

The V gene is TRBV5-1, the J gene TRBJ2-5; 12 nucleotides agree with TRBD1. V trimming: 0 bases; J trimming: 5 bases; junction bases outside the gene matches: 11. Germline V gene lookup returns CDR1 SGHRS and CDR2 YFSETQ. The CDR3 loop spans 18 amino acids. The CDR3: CASSLGNIGTGGRETQYF. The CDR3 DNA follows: TGCGCCAGCAGCTTGGGTAACATCGGGACAGGGGGCCGGGAGACCCAGTACTTC.

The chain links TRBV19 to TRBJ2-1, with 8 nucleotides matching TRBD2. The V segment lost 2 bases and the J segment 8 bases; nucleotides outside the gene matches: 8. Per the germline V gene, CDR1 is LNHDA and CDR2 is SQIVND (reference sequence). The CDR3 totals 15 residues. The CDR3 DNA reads TGTGCCAGTAGTATATTCGCGGGAGGCTCGGATGAGCAGTTCTTC. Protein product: CASSIFAGGSDEQFF.

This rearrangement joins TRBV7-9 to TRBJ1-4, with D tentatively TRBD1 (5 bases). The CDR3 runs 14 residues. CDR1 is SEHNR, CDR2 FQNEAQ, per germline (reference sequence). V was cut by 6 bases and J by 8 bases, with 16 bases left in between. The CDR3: CASSRRVAAEKLFF. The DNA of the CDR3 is TGTGCCAGCAGTCGCAGGGTCGCGGCCGAAAAACTGTTTTTT.

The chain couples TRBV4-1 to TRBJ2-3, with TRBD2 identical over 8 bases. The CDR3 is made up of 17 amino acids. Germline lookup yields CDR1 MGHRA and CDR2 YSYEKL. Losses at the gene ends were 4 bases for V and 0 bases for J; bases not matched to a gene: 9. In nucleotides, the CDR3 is TGCGCCAGCAGCCCCATCTTTAGCGGGGCTAGCACAGATACGCAGTATTTT. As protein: CASSPIFSGASTDTQYF.